This T cell receptor beta chain was observed in a study of healthy donors' naive CD4 and CD8 T cells. Points from the study as a whole: Homeostatic proliferation of naive T cells was not examined as a bias source.

About this clonotype itself: Its specificity is unknown.

The CDR3 loop spans 12 amino acids. The ends were cut back, 4 bases at V and 1 base at J, with 7 bases in the middle. The germline V gene encodes CDR1 GTSNPN and CDR2 SVGIG (reference sequence). Starting from approximately 500 ng of total RNA, TCR libraries were made with linear amplification. One entry per CDR3 protein results from TCRdb running MiXCR on the reads. The table has some 190,000 distinct CDR3 sequences, about 74% seen once. The chain joins TRBV30 to TRBJ1-1; no clear D gene. This sequence originates from a pool of human donors in good health; the sample pools cells from several healthy donors. The specimen sequenced was naive CD4+ and CD8+ T cells sorted from blood, pooled from several donors. CDR3: CAWKPGNTEAFF. CDR3 DNA: TGTGCCTGGAAGCCAGGGAACACTGAAGCTTTCTTT.